The present TCR beta chain was sequenced within a study of T cells in localized non-small cell lung cancer. Study outcomes and limitations: The appearance of a median approximately 61 of the top 100 tumor clones was seen in adjacent lung. Longer overall survival was linked to higher blood T cell density. Maximal T cell clonality occurred in uninvolved adjacent lung, with tumor ranking below it. Since sequencing was restricted to only one region of the tumor, intratumor heterogeneity remains a possibility.

Some clones are missing from TCRdb's copy, which holds only in-frame ones; the method was immunoSEQ multiplex PCR. The table has about 6,800 clones, under 55% seen once. On this clone: Its antigen is currently unknown.

Germline assignment: CDR1 MNHGY and CDR2 SAAAGT. Trimming took 3 bases from V and 4 from J; bases not matched to a gene: 13. The CDR3 consists of 17 residues. The rearrangement joins TRBV6-8 to TRBJ2-7; 9 positions match TRBD2. This receptor was taken from a man aged 40 to 75 with stage I lung adenocarcinoma. Sequencing was performed on lymph node tissue, taken before any cancer treatment. CDR3 protein: CASSYRLRSGRHYEQYF. The DNA of the CDR3 is TGTGCCAGCAGTTATAGATTGAGGAGCGGGAGGCATTACGAGCAGTACTTC.